This TCR beta chain was captured by sequencing in a study of tumor-infiltrating lymphocytes in primary liver carcinoma. At the level of the study: Enrolled patients were male and female, aged 30 to 69 years. Study-wide results and caveats: Tumors had a significantly higher top-250-clone fraction than blood (p = 0.039). Only around 7-25% of top clones occurred in all five tumor regions.

CDR1 is KGHDR and CDR2 is SFDVKD in the germline V gene. Trimming removed 3 bases from V and 2 bases from J, with 14 bases in between. CDR3 length equals 16 residues. Taking about 20-31 mg of unsorted bulk tissue, the authors co-extracted RNA and DNA. Tumor samples each held over 75% viable tumor cells. This clonotype was seen more than once but under ten times. What it binds is not known. Starting material of about 480 ng total RNA yielded TCR beta cDNA via a constant-region primer. The TCR beta library was amplified through three nested multiplex PCR rounds in a modified ARM-PCR procedure. Use of TRBV1-TRBV30 forward primers with a C-beta reverse primer characterized the first two PCR rounds, which lasted 10 cycles each. Using its own MiXCR run on the multiplex PCR reads, TCRdb lists one record per CDR3 protein. The repertoire consists of 100,000 or so distinct CDR3 sequences, with around two thirds occurring once and the leading ten covering approximately 10%.

This sequence was found in a woman in her fifties or sixties with primary liver carcinoma and hepatitis B virus infection. The sequenced sample consisted of liver tumor tissue from sampling region 5. Subset defined: tumor region T5, tumor centre. This chain uses TRBV24-1 with TRBJ2-3; perhaps TRBD1 as D (5 bases). CDR3 in amino acids: CATSDGQGGFTDTQYF. The CDR3 nucleotides read TGTGCCACCAGTGATGGGCAGGGTGGCTTCACAGATACGCAGTATTTT.